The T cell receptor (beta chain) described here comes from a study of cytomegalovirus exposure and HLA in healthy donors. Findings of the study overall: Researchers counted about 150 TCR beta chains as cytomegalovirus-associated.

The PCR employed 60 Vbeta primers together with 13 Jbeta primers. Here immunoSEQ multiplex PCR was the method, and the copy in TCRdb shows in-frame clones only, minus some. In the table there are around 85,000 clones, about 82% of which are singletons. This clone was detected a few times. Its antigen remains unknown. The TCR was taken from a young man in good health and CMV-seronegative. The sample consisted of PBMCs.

CDR3 bases: TGCGCCAGCAGCCAAGCTACCCTAACAGAGAACTATGGCTACACCTTC. This codes for CASSQATLTENYGYTF. This chain links TRBV4-1 with TRBJ1-2; no clear D. The CDR3 consists of 16 residues. The germline V gene encodes CDR1 MGHRA and CDR2 YSYEKL. Trimming left V 1 base short and J 2 bases short, with 14 bases between.